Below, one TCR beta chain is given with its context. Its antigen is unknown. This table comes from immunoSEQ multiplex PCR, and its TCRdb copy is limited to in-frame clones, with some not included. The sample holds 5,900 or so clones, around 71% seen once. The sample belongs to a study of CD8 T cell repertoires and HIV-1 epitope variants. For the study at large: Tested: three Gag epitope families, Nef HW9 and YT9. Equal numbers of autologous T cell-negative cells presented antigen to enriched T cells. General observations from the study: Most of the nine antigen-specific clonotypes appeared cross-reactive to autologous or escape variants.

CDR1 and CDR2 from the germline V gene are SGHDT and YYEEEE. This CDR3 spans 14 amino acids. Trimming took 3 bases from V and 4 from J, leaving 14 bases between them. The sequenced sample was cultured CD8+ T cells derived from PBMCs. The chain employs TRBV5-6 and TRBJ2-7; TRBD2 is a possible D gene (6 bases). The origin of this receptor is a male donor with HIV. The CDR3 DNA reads TGTGCCAGCAGCTCGGGACTGCTGCGATACGAGCAGTACTTC. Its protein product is CASSSGLLRYEQYF.